In this sample, the clone carrying this T cell receptor (beta chain) turned up a few times. As yet, its antigen is unknown. The CDR3 covers 19 residues. From germline, CDR1 is SNHLY and CDR2 FYNNEI. The V and J ends lost 4 bases and 0 bases, in that order; junction bases with no gene match: 13. This sample is part of a study of T cells in Graves' hyperthyroidism and ophthalmopathy. Overall study context: The authors collected peripheral blood at initial diagnosis, before any treatment.

RNA transcripts provided the source from which TCR beta CDR3 regions were amplified. The HTBI primer set was used in a first-round RT-PCR of the TCR CDR3. MiXCR, applied by TCRdb to the multiplex PCR reads, yields one record per CDR3 protein. This sample has roughly 300,000 distinct CDR3 sequences, with 15% to 20% found just once. Study-wide findings and caveats: Ophthalmopathy stood apart from stable hyperthyroidism in a 13 V-J model.

The sample taken for sequencing was blood. This clonotype was obtained from a woman in her 50s with Graves' hyperthyroidism. This chain links TRBV2 with TRBJ2-1; 9 nucleotides line up with TRBD2. The DNA for the CDR3 is TGTGCCAGCAGTGGGGGGACTGGCGGGGGGGGGGGCTCCTACAATGAGCAGTTCTTC. Protein sequence: CASSGGTGGGGGSYNEQFF.